This T cell receptor (beta chain) was sequenced during a study of cytomegalovirus exposure and HLA in healthy donors. Study results and caveats: Evidence from a later analysis indicated that most CMV-associated TCR beta chains looked HLA-restricted. Sequencing had likely introduced a cluster of highly shared sequence variants as an artifact.

In the case of this clone: Its antigen is unidentified.

In the PCR, 60 Vbeta and 13 Jbeta primers were used. Original processing notes: Among the unique TCR beta chains that a later analysis counted, about 81 million in all, roughly 11 million were shared. The data were produced by immunoSEQ multiplex PCR, yet TCRdb's version contains in-frame clones alone and is incomplete. That table gives V, J and clone size, and the DNA gave D and trimming. This sample's clone table lists tens of thousands of clones. With V trimmed by 2 bases and J by 10 bases, 13 bases remained unmatched. The CDR3 has 16 amino acids. Germline CDR1 KGHSH, CDR2 LQKENI. The chain joins TRBV18 to TRBJ2-1; 8 bases fit TRBD1. Sequencing was done on a sample of PBMCs. The TCR was taken from a woman aged 25 to 39 in good health and CMV-seronegative. The CDR3: CASSPASGGRMDEQFF. In nucleotides, the CDR3 is TGTGCCAGCTCACCAGCGTCAGGGGGCCGAATGGACGAGCAGTTCTTC.